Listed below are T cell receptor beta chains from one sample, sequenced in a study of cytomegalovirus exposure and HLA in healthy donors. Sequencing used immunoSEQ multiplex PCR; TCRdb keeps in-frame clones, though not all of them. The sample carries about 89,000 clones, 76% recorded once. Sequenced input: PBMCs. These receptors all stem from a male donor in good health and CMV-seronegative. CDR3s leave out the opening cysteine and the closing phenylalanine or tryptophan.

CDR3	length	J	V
ASSSVKTGQGGGYT	14	TRBJ1-2	TRBV7-2
ASTPAGKRTDTQY	13	TRBJ2-3	TRBV27
ASSDVGLLTGELF	13	TRBJ2-2	TRBV11-2
ASKGAPSSYEQY	12	TRBJ2-7	TRBV2
ATQANTEAF	9	TRBJ1-1	TRBV6-5
ASSLEGSGNSPLH	13	TRBJ1-6	TRBV5-6
ASSRTDMNTEAF	12	TRBJ1-1	TRBV28
ASSFRGTANEKLF	13	TRBJ1-4	TRBV5-1
ASGTGTTLQPQH	12	TRBJ1-5	TRBV25-1
ASSGQTGGGGEQY	13	TRBJ2-7	TRBV9
ASSQSNRGRVEQF	13	TRBJ2-1	TRBV4-1
ASSTPRQRRRSGANVLT	17	TRBJ2-6	TRBV19
ATGQGTDTQY	10	TRBJ2-3	TRBV5-8
ASSIQGQSGYT	11	TRBJ1-2	TRBV19
ASSPQGAGNQPQH	13	TRBJ1-5	TRBV7-2
ASNTGTGEERETQY	14	TRBJ2-5	TRBV7-9
ASSQPPSGLQGNAGGYT	17	TRBJ1-2	TRBV4-3
ASSAGRGEQQY	11	TRBJ2-7	TRBV9
ASSLVGGSGNTIY	13	TRBJ1-3	TRBV5-1
ASSLGTGIRTDTQY	14	TRBJ2-3	TRBV7-2
ASSLTGTGNNEQF	13	TRBJ2-1	TRBV11-2
ASTKVASSPYNEQF	14	TRBJ2-1	TRBV28
ASSFQTGTYYGYT	13	TRBJ1-2	TRBV7-2
SIQIADTQY	9	TRBJ2-3	TRBV20-1
SVESSGRNEQY	11	TRBJ2-7	TRBV29-1
ASSQEALREETQY	13	TRBJ2-5	TRBV4-3